This passage covers 19 T cell receptor beta chains from one sample sequenced in a study of T cell changes during pregnancy in multiple sclerosis. Repertoires were generated with immunoSEQ multiplex PCR, while TCRdb's copy carries only in-frame clones and drops some. The repertoire consists of some 60,000 clones, with about 90% occurring once and the leading ten covering approximately 3%. This specimen consisted of peripheral blood, obtained in the second trimester of pregnancy. Receptors originate from a female donor in good health, enrolled as a control in a pregnancy study.

The V call is TRBV6-1, the J call TRBJ2-3; 7 bases are a match to TRBD2. V lost 5 bases to trimming and J lost 4 bases; unmatched junction nucleotides: 9. This CDR3 is 15 amino acids long. The germline gives CDR1 MNHNS, CDR2 SASEGT. The CDR3 sequence: CASSLLSGVADTQYF. The CDR3 DNA follows: TGTGCCAGCAGTCTCCTAAGCGGGGTCGCAGATACGCAGTATTTT.

The chain has TRBV5-4 and TRBJ2-2; a weak D match, TRBD1 (7 bases). Germline CDR1 and CDR2: SGHNT and YYREEE (reference sequence). The CDR3 runs to 16 residues. The ends were cut back, 6 bases at V and 2 bases at J, with 17 bases in the middle. In nucleotides, the CDR3 is TGTGCCAGCACCAAGCGGGCAGGGGGTAACACCGGGGAGCTGTTTTTT. Residues: CASTKRAGGNTGELFF. The whole variable domain, filled in from reference TRBV5-4 and TRBJ2-2, reads ETGVTQSPTHLIKTRGQQVTLRCSSQSGHNTVSWYQQALGQGPQFIFQYYREEENGRGNFPPRFSGLQFPNYSSELNVNALELDDSALYLCASTKRAGGNTGELFFGEGSRLTVL.

The gene calls are TRBV7-9 and TRBJ1-1; the match to TRBD1 covers 9 bases. Trimming removed 5 bases from V and 0 bases from J; junction bases left unmatched: 4. The CDR3 has 15 residues. The germline V gene has CDR1 SEHNR and CDR2 FQNEAQ (reference sequence). The CDR3 coding sequence is TGTGCCAGCAGCAGAGGGACAGGGATGAACACTGAAGCTTTCTTT. Its protein is CASSRGTGMNTEAFF.

The chain uses TRBV18 and TRBJ2-1, with D possibly matching TRBD2 (6 bases). Looked up from germline, CDR1 is KGHSH and CDR2 is LQKENI. The CDR3 spans 15 residues. V lost 4 bases and J lost 4, with 14 bases in between. CDR3 nucleotide sequence: TGTGCCAGCTCACTCTCGGGGGACGGTTACAATGAGCAGTTCTTC. The encoded protein is CASSLSGDGYNEQFF.

The CDR3 region has the DNA TGTGCCAGCAGCTTGATGGTGGGCCAGAACACAGATACGCAGTATTTT. Translating it yields CASSLMVGQNTDTQYF. The chain uses TRBV7-2 and TRBJ2-3; D is ambiguous. Trimming took off 3 bases at V and 2 bases at J, with 15 bases between the two ends. Germline assignment: CDR1 SGHTA and CDR2 FQGNSA. The CDR3 runs 16 residues.

This clone showed up just once. The junction and the germline gene differ at one end; a read error may be behind it. This rearrangement joins TRBV30 to TRBJ1-2; 8 nucleotides match TRBD1. Germline V CDR1 and CDR2: GTSNPN, SVGIG (reference sequence). The CDR3 extends over 12 amino acids. The CDR3 DNA is TGTGCCTGGAGACACTCCAGGGGGCGTGGTGCCTTC. Its translation is CAWRHSRGRGAF.

The sample holds many counts of this clone. The chain has TRBV7-8 and TRBJ1-1; possible D gene TRBD1, 6 bases. Per germline, CDR1 SGHVS and CDR2 FQNEAQ. This CDR3 comprises 14 residues. Deletions cut 1 base from V and 4 bases from J, with 10 bases between. The CDR3 here is CASSLVGQLTEAFF. The DNA of the CDR3 is TGTGCCAGCAGCTTAGTAGGACAGCTCACTGAAGCTTTCTTT.

V gene TRBV30 combines with J gene TRBJ1-2; D remains unclear. Germline V lookup: CDR1 GTSNPN, CDR2 SVGIG (reference sequence). The length of the CDR3 is 14 residues. Trimming removed 3 bases at V and 3 bases at J, with 14 bases between. The CDR3 DNA reads as TGTGCCTGGAGGGGAGAGCACCCCCACTATGGCTACACCTTC. This sequence encodes CAWRGEHPHYGYTF.

This clone showed up just once. The chain recombines TRBV6-1 with TRBJ1-3; tentatively, D is TRBD1 (5 bases). Germline CDR1 MNHNS, CDR2 SASEGT. CDR3 size: 15 residues. The V and J ends lost 7 bases and 0 bases respectively, with 13 bases between them. CDR3 nucleotides: TGTGCCAGCATCCTGCAGGGATACTCTGGAAACACCATATATTTT. Residues: CASILQGYSGNTIYF.

V is TRBV19 and J is TRBJ1-4; weak D call: TRBD1 (5 bases). Deletions cut 3 bases from V and 4 bases from J, with 12 bases between. There are 15 residues in the CDR3. Germline CDR1 LNHDA, CDR2 SQIVND (reference sequence). CDR3 nucleotides: TGTGCCAGTAGTATGGGCGGGACGGGTAATGAAAAACTGTTTTTT. Translation gives CASSMGGTGNEKLFF.

The chain employs TRBV2 and TRBJ1-6, with D perhaps matching TRBD1 (6 bases). Deletions cut 5 bases from V and 4 bases from J, with 15 bases between. This CDR3 region has 16 residues. Per germline, CDR1 SNHLY and CDR2 FYNNEI. The CDR3 DNA reads as TGTGCCAGCAGTCCCCCGGGACACCCGTATAATTCACCCCTCCACTTT. As protein: CASSPPGHPYNSPLHF.

The chain recombines TRBV6-5 with TRBJ2-2, with 8 bases identical to TRBD1. From germline, CDR1 is MNHEY and CDR2 SVGAGI. This CDR3 spans 13 amino acids. Trimming removed 7 bases from V and 6 bases from J; junction bases left unmatched: 4. CDR3 in amino acids: CASTWTGPGELFF. The DNA for the CDR3 is TGTGCCAGCACCTGGACAGGGCCCGGGGAGCTGTTTTTT.

The CDR3 loop reads CASTRTGNTNTGELFF. CDR3 sequence (DNA): TGTGCCAGCACAAGGACAGGAAACACGAACACCGGGGAGCTGTTTTTT. J is TRBJ2-2 and V is TRBV9; TRBD1 aligns across 7 bases. The CDR3 loop spans 16 amino acids. V shed 6 bases, J shed 0 bases, and the junction held 8 bases outside the gene matches. Germline CDR1 and CDR2: SGDLS and YYNGEE.

This clone has only one observation. This chain links TRBV19 with TRBJ2-7, with 11 bases aligning to TRBD2. CDR1 and CDR2 from the germline V gene are LNHDA and SQIVND (reference sequence). V shed 9 bases, J shed 4 bases, and the junction held 8 bases outside the gene matches. The CDR3 totals 14 residues. Here the CDR3 reads CASRASGGIYEQYF. The CDR3 coding sequence is TGTGCCAGCAGAGCTAGCGGGGGGATTTACGAGCAGTACTTC.

The V call is TRBV20-1, the J call TRBJ2-3; possibly TRBD2 for D (6 bases). V lost 3 bases and J 8 bases, leaving 9 bases between the germline ends. Per the germline V gene, CDR1 is DFQATT and CDR2 is SNEGSKA (reference sequence). The CDR3 contains 11 residues. CDR3 bases: TGCAGTGCTAGGGAGGGGCCTACGCAGTATTTT. It translates to CSAREGPTQYF.

This clone was seen only once. The chain recombines TRBV18 with TRBJ1-4; 8 bases are shared with TRBD1. CDR1 and CDR2 from the germline V gene are KGHSH and LQKENI. V lost 6 bases and J lost 8; bases outside the gene matches: 5. CDR3 size: 13 residues. The CDR3 sequence is CASSPGQAEKLFF. CDR3 bases: TGTGCCAGCTCTCCGGGACAGGCAGAAAAACTGTTTTTT.

The genes are TRBV7-2 and TRBJ2-2; TRBD2 agrees at 11 bases. The CDR3 runs 16 residues. Germline lookup yields CDR1 SGHTA and CDR2 FQGNSA. The junction had 7 bases not matched to a gene; V was cut back by 1 base and J by 9 bases. The CDR3 region has the DNA TGTGCCAGCAGCTTAGAACTTAGCGGGGGGGCCAGGGAGCTGTTTTTT. Encoded protein: CASSLELSGGARELFF.

This chain connects TRBV30 to TRBJ2-1; 10 nucleotides agree with TRBD2. The J segment lost 4 bases and the V segment lost 2 bases, leaving 2 bases of the junction unmatched. The length of the CDR3 is 14 residues. Germline values: CDR1 GTSNPN, CDR2 SVGIG (reference sequence). The CDR3 DNA sequence: TGTGCCTGGAGTCATAGCGGGAGGTACAATGAGCAGTTCTTC. The encoded protein is CAWSHSGRYNEQFF.

Written as DNA, the CDR3 is TGTGCCAGCAGCTTAGCGTCCCCAAATGAGCAGTTCTTC. Translating gives CASSLASPNEQFF. This rearrangement joins TRBV7-2 to TRBJ2-1; D call uncertain. V dropped 0 bases and J dropped 7 bases, with 7 bases sitting between them. The CDR3 is 13 residues long. Germline CDR1 reads SGHTA; CDR2 reads FQGNSA. The full variable domain, rest sourced from reference TRBV7-2 and TRBJ2-1, is GAGVSQSPSNKVTEKGKDVELRCDPISGHTALYWYRQSLGQGLEFLIYFQGNSAPDKSGLPSDRFSAERTGGSVSTLTIQRTQQEDSAVYLCASSLASPNEQFFGPGTRLTVL.